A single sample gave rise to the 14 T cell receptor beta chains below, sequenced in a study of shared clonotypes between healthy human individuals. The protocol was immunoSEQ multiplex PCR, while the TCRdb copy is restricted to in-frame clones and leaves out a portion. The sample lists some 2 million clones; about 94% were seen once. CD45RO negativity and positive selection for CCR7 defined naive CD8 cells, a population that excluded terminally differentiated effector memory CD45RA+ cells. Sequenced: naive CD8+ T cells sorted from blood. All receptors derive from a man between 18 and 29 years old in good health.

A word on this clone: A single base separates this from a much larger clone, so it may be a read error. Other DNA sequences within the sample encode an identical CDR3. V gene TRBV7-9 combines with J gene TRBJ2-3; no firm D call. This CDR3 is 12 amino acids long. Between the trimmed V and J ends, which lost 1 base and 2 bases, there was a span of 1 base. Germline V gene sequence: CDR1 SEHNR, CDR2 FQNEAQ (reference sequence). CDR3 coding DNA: TGTGCCAGCAGCTTAGACACAGATACGCAGTATTTT. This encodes CASSLDTDTQYF.

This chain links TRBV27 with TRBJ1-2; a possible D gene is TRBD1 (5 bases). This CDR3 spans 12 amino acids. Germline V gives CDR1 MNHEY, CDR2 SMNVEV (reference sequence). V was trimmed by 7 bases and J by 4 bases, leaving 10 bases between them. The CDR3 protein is CASKRRGYGYTF. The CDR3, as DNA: TGTGCCAGCAAGAGGAGGGGCTATGGCTACACCTTC.

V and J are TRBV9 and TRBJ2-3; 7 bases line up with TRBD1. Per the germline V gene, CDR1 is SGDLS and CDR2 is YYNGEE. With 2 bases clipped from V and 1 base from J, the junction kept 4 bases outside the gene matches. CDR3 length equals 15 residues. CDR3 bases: TGTGCCAGCAGCGTGGGGACAGTTCGCACAGATACGCAGTATTTT. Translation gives CASSVGTVRTDTQYF.

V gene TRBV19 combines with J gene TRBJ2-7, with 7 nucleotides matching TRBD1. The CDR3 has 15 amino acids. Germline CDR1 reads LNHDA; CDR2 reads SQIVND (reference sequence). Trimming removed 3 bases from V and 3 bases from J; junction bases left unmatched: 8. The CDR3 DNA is TGTGCCAGTAGTATGGCGGTAGGGGGCTTCTACGAGCAGTACTTC. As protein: CASSMAVGGFYEQYF. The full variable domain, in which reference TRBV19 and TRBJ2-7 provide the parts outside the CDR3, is DGGITQSPKYLFRKEGQNVTLSCEQNLNHDAMYWYRQDPGQGLRLIYYSQIVNDFQKGDIAEGYSVSREKKESFPLTVTSAQKNPTAFYLCASSMAVGGFYEQYFGPGTRLTVT.

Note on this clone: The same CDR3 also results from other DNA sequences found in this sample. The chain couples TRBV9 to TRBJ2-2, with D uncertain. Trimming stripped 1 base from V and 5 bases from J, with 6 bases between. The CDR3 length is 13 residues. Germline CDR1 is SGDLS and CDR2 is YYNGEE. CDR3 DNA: TGTGCCAGCAGCGTATTAGGAACCGGGGAGCTGTTTTTT. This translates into CASSVLGTGELFF.

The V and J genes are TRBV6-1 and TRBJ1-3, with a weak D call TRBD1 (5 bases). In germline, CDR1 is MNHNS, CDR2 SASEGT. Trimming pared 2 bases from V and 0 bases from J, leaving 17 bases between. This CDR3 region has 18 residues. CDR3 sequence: CASSEKVTGPDSGNTIYF. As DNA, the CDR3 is TGTGCCAGCAGTGAAAAAGTAACAGGACCGGACTCTGGAAACACCATATATTTT.

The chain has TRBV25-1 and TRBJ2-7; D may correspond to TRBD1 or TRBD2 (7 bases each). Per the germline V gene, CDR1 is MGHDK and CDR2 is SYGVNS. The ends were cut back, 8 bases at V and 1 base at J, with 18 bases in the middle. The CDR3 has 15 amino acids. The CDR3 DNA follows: TGTGCCAGCCCACAGGGGAGGGAGGGATCCTACGAGCAGTACTTC. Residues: CASPQGREGSYEQYF.

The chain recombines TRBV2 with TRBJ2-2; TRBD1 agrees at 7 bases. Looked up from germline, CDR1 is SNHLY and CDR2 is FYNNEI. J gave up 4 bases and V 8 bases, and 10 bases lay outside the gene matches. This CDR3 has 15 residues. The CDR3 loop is CASLHRDRITGELFF. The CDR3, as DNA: TGTGCCAGCCTTCACCGGGACAGAATCACCGGGGAGCTGTTTTTT.

The chain's CDR3 is CASTPDREVPGNTIYF. CDR3 sequence (DNA): TGTGCCAGCACCCCTGACAGGGAAGTTCCTGGAAACACCATATATTTT. The genes are TRBV28 and TRBJ1-3, with 7 bases matching TRBD1. The CDR3 covers 16 residues. The V gene's germline CDR1 is MDHEN and CDR2 SYDVKM. J gave up 2 bases and V 7 bases, and 11 bases lay outside the gene matches.

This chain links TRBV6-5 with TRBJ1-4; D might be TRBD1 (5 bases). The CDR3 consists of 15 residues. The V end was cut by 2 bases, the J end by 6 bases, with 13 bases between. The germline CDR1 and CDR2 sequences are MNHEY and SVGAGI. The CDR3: CASSYGGQGDEKLFF. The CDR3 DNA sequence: TGTGCCAGCAGTTACGGAGGACAAGGGGATGAAAAACTGTTTTTT.

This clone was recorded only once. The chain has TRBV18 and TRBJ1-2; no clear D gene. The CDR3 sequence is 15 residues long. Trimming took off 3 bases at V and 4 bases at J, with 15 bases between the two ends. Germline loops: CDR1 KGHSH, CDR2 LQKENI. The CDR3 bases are TGTGCCAGCTCACCGGGAGACCTAAGGGTCTATGGCTACACCTTC. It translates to CASSPGDLRVYGYTF.

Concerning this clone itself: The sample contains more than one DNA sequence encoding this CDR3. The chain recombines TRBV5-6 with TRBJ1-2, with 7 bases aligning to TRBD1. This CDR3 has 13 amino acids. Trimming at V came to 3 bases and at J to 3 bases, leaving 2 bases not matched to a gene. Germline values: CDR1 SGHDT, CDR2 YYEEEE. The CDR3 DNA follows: TGTGCCAGCAGCTCCCAGGGGGACTATGGCTACACCTTC. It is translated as CASSSQGDYGYTF.

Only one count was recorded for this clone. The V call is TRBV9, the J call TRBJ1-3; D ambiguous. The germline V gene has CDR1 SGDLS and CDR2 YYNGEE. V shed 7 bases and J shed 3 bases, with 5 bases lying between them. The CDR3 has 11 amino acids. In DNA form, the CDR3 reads TGTGCCAGCGGGTATGGAAACACCATATATTTT. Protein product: CASGYGNTIYF.

The CDR3 spells CASSLPGSNQPQHF. The CDR3 DNA reads as TGTGCCAGCAGCTTACCGGGTTCTAATCAGCCCCAGCATTTT. The chain links TRBV7-8 to TRBJ1-5; D uncertain. The CDR3 is made up of 14 amino acids. V gave up 2 bases and J gave up 4 bases, with 9 bases separating them. From germline, CDR1 is SGHVS and CDR2 FQNEAQ.